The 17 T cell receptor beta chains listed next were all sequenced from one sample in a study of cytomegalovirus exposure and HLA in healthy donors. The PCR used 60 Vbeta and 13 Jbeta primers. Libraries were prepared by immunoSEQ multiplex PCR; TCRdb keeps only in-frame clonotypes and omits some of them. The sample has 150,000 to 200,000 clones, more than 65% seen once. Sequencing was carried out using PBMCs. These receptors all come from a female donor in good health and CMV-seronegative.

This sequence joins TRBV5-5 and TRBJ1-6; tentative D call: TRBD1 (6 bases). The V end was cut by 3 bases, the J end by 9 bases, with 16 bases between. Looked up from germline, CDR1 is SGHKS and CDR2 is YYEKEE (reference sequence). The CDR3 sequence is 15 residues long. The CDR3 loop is CASSSSGAAPSPLHF. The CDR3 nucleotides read TGTGCCAGCAGCTCATCAGGGGCGGCTCCTTCACCCCTCCACTTT.

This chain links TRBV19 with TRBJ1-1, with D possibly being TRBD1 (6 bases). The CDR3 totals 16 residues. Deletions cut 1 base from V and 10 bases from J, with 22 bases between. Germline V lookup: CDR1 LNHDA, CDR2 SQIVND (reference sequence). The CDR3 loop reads CASSIVGREGGKSAFF. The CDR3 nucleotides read TGTGCCAGTAGTATAGTCGGCCGGGAAGGGGGAAAATCAGCTTTCTTT.

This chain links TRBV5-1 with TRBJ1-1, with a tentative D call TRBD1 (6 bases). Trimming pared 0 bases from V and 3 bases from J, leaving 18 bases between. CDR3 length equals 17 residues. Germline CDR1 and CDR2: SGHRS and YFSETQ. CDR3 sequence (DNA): TGCGCCAGCAGCTTGGCCCGCGGGGGCGCGAAGGACACTGAAGCTTTCTTT. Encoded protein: CASSLARGGAKDTEAFF.

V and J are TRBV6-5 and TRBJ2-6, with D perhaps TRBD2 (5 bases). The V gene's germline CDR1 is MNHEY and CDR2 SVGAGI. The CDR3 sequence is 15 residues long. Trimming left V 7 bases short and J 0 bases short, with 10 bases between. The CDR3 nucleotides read TGTGCCAGCAACCGCGGGCGCTCTGGGGCCAACGTCCTGACTTTC. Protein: CASNRGRSGANVLTF.

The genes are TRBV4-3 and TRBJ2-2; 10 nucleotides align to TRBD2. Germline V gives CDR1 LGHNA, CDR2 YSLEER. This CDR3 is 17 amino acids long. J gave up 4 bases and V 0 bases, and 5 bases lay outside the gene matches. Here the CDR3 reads CASSQDHPSGGTGELFF. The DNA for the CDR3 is TGCGCCAGCAGCCAAGATCACCCTAGCGGGGGCACCGGGGAGCTGTTTTTT.

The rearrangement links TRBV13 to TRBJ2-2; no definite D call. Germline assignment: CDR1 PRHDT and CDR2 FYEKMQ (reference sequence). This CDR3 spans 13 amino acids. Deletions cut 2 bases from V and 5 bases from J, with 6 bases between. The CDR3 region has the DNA TGTGCCAGCAGCTTATCGAGGACCGGGGAGCTGTTTTTT. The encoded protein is CASSLSRTGELFF. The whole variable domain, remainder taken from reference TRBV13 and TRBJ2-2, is AAGVIQSPRHLIKEKRETATLKCYPIPRHDTVYWYQQGPGQDPQFLISFYEKMQSDKGSIPDRFSAQQFSDYHSELNMSSLELGDSALYFCASSLSRTGELFFGEGSRLTVL.

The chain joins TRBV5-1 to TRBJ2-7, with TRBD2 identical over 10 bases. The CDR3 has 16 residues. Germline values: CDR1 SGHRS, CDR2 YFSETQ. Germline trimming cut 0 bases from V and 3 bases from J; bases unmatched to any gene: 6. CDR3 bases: TGCGCCAGCAGCTTGGCCGAAGGACTAGCGGACTACGAGCAGTACTTC. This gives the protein CASSLAEGLADYEQYF.

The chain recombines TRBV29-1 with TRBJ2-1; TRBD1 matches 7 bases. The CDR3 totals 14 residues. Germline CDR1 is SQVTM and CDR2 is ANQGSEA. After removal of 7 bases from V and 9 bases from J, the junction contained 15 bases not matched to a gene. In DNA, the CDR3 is TGCAGCGCTGCAACGAAGGGGGCGCATAGTGAGCAGTTCTTC. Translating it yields CSAATKGAHSEQFF.

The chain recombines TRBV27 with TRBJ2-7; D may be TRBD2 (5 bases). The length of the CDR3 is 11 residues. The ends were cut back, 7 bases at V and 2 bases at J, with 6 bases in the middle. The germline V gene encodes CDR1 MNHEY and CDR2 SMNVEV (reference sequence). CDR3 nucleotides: TGTGCCAGCACCGGGGCCTACGAGCAGTACTTC. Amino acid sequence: CASTGAYEQYF.

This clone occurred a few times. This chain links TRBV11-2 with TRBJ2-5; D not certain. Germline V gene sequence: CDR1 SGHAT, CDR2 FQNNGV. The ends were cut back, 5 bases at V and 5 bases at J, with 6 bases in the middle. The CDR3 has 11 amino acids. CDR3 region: CASSLSETQYF. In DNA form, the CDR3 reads TGTGCCAGCAGCCTCTCGGAGACCCAGTACTTC.

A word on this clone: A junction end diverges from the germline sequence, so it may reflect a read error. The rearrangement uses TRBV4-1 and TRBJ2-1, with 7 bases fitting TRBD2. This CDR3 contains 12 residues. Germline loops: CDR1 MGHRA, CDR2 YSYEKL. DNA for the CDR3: TGCGCCAGCAGCCAAGATGGGAGGGAAGCGATCTTC. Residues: CASSQDGREAIF.

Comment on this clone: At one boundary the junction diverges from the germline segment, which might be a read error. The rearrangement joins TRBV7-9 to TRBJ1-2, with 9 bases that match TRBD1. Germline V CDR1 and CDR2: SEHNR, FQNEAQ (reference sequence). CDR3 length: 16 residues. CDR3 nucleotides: TGTTCCAGCAGCTTATTTCCGTTACAGGGGGCGAGGGGCTACACCTTC. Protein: CSSSLFPLQGARGYTF.

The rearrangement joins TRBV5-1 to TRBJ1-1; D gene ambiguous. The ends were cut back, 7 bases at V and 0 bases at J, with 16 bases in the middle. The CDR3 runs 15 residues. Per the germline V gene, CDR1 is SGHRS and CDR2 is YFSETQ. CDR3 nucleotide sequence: TGCGCCAGCTCGGGGATGGGTGTGGTGAACACTGAAGCTTTCTTT. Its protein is CASSGMGVVNTEAFF.

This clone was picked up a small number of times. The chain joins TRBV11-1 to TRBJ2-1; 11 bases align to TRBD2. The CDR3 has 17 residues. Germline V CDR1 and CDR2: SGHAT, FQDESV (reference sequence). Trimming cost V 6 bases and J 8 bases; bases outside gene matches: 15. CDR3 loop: CASSLLSGGGLRDEQFF. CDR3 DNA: TGTGCCAGCAGTTTACTTAGCGGGGGGGGACTTAGGGATGAGCAGTTCTTC.

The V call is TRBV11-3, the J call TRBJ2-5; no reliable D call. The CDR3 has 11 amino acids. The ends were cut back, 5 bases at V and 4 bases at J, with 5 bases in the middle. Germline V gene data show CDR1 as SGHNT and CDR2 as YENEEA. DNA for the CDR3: TGTGCCAGCAGCCTCCTAGAGACCCAGTACTTC. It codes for CASSLLETQYF.

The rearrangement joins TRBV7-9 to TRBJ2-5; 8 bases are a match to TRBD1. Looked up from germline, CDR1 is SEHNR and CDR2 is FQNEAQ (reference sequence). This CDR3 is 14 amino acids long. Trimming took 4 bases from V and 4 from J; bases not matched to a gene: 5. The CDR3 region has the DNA TGTGCCAGCAGCTCCTGGACAGGGCTAGAGACCCAGTACTTC. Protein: CASSSWTGLETQYF.

The CDR3 nucleotides are TGTGCCAGTAGTATGGCTTTTGGGACAGCTTTTAACACTGAAGCTTTCTTT. Residues: CASSMAFGTAFNTEAFF. The chain couples TRBV19 to TRBJ1-1; 7 bases align to TRBD1. Germline CDR1 LNHDA, CDR2 SQIVND (reference sequence). V shed 3 bases and J 2 bases; nucleotides not matched to a gene: 12. This CDR3 has 17 residues.